The 20 T cell receptor beta chains below were found in one sample sequenced in a study of OX40 agonist ivuxolimab in advanced cancers. Repertoires were generated with immunoSEQ multiplex PCR, while TCRdb's copy carries only in-frame clones and drops some. The sample carries 77,000 or so clones, approximately 95% recorded once. The sequenced sample was CD4+ or CD8+ T cells sorted from blood, obtained in a trial of the OX40 agonist ivuxolimab. The receptors derive from an adult with an advanced solid tumor such as melanoma, head and neck, liver or kidney cancer.

J is TRBJ2-1 and V is TRBV11-3; D possibly corresponds to TRBD1 (6 bases). The CDR3 totals 15 residues. V lost 2 bases, J lost 7 bases, and 15 bases lay in between. CDR1 is SGHNT and CDR2 is YENEEA in the germline V gene. This chain's CDR3 is CASSLRDTSGNEQFF. The CDR3 DNA follows: TGTGCCAGCAGCTTAAGGGACACCTCTGGGAATGAGCAGTTCTTC.

The chain joins TRBV29-1 to TRBJ2-3; D is undetermined. Germline V lookup: CDR1 SQVTM, CDR2 ANQGSEA. This CDR3 comprises 13 residues. The V end lost 7 bases, the J end lost 1 base, and 12 bases lay between the germline ends. DNA of the CDR3: TGCAGCGCTGTCCCAACAGGCACAGATACGCAGTATTTT. Its translation is CSAVPTGTDTQYF.

This chain connects TRBV21-1 to TRBJ2-7; the table assigns TRBD2, which was not confirmed against the DNA. TRBV21-1 is labeled a pseudogene. This CDR3 is 18 amino acids long. CDR3 sequence reads: CASSKVSKLAGLSYEQYF. CDR3 nucleotide sequence: TGTGCCAGCAGCAAAGTGTCGAAGCTAGCGGGGCTCTCCTACGAGCAGTACTTC.

The table lists this clone with a few counts. This chain links TRBV18 with TRBJ1-3; D is perhaps TRBD1 (6 bases). V shed 6 bases and J shed 4 bases, with 10 bases lying between them. Germline CDR1 is KGHSH and CDR2 is LQKENI. This CDR3 is built from 13 residues. The CDR3 sequence is CASSDRLGNTIYF. DNA for the CDR3: TGTGCCAGCTCCGACAGGCTAGGAAACACCATATATTTT.

This clone appeared once. The V call is TRBV5-1, the J call TRBJ1-4, with D tentatively TRBD1 (6 bases). V was pared by 4 bases and J by 4 bases, with 14 bases between. Germline loops: CDR1 SGHRS, CDR2 YFSETQ. The CDR3 runs to 15 residues. CDR3 bases: TGCGCCAGCAGCGCCCAACAGGGCAATAATGAAAAACTGTTTTTT. Translated, it gives CASSAQQGNNEKLFF.

The chain is built from TRBV28 and TRBJ1-2; 7 bases are a match to TRBD1. The CDR3 is made up of 16 amino acids. Trimming at V came to 2 bases and at J to 8 bases, leaving 14 bases not matched to a gene. Germline CDR1 MDHEN, CDR2 SYDVKM. CDR3 amino acids: CASSLPRQGGVLGYTF. Written as DNA, the CDR3 is TGTGCCAGCAGTTTACCCCGACAGGGAGGAGTTTTGGGCTACACCTTC.

V gene TRBV19 combines with J gene TRBJ1-5; 7 bases map to TRBD1. There are 18 residues in the CDR3. J was trimmed by 3 bases and V by 3 bases; bases with no gene match: 14. The V gene's germline CDR1 is LNHDA and CDR2 SQIVND (reference sequence). CDR3 DNA sequence: TGTGCCAGTAGTATTAACCGCCGAGTGACAGGGAACAATCAGCCCCAGCATTTT. Translating it yields CASSINRRVTGNNQPQHF.

The chain couples TRBV11-3 to TRBJ1-3; no definite D call. Trimming stripped 3 bases from V and 0 bases from J, with 6 bases between. The CDR3 consists of 14 residues. The germline V gene encodes CDR1 SGHNT and CDR2 YENEEA. This CDR3 reads CASSLGSSGNTIYF. The CDR3 bases are TGTGCCAGCAGCTTGGGGAGCTCTGGAAACACCATATATTTT.

This chain uses TRBV7-3 with TRBJ2-1; D is undetermined. There are 12 residues in the CDR3. V lost 8 bases, J lost 3 bases, and 8 bases lay in between. Germline CDR1 SGHTA, CDR2 FQGTGA. CDR3 sequence reads: CASGEGYNEQFF. The CDR3 DNA reads as TGTGCCAGCGGCGAAGGCTACAATGAGCAGTTCTTC.

The chain employs TRBV5-1 and TRBJ1-1; D not certain. The germline V gene encodes CDR1 SGHRS and CDR2 YFSETQ. V was trimmed by 3 bases and J by 0 bases, leaving 12 bases between them. This CDR3 spans 15 amino acids. This chain's CDR3 is CASSSGMALNTEAFF. The CDR3 region has the DNA TGCGCCAGCAGCTCCGGTATGGCTTTGAACACTGAAGCTTTCTTT.

The chain recombines TRBV5-1 with TRBJ1-1; weak D call: TRBD1 (5 bases). CDR1 is SGHRS, CDR2 YFSETQ, per germline. V lost 7 bases and J lost 2, with 15 bases in between. There are 14 residues in the CDR3. DNA of the CDR3: TGCGCCAGCCGAGACAGCGGGGCCAACACTGAAGCTTTCTTT. Amino acids: CASRDSGANTEAFF.

The chain employs TRBV30 and TRBJ1-5; tentative D call: TRBD1 (5 bases). Germline values: CDR1 GTSNPN, CDR2 SVGIG (reference sequence). CDR3 size: 15 residues. Trimming stripped 0 bases from V and 0 bases from J, with 9 bases between. CDR3 protein: CAWSVGEYSNQPQHF. The CDR3 DNA sequence: TGTGCCTGGAGTGTGGGGGAGTATAGCAATCAGCCCCAGCATTTT.

The chain carries TRBV5-4 and TRBJ2-5; TRBD2 agrees at 8 bases. This CDR3 is built from 15 residues. Germline loops: CDR1 SGHNT, CDR2 YYREEE (reference sequence). V dropped 4 bases and J dropped 7; count of bases not matched to a gene: 12. The CDR3 region has the DNA TGTGCCAGCAGCCTCGCAAGTAGCGGGATGGGGACCCAGTACTTC. Translated: CASSLASSGMGTQYF.

V and J are TRBV29-1 and TRBJ2-1, with TRBD2 identical over 8 bases. Losses at the gene ends were 2 bases for V and 3 bases for J; bases not matched to a gene: 3. The germline gives CDR1 SQVTM, CDR2 ANQGSEA. The CDR3 runs 14 residues. CDR3: CSVERGGLYNEQFF. The CDR3 nucleotides are TGCAGCGTTGAACGGGGGGGCCTCTACAATGAGCAGTTCTTC.

The chain combines TRBV7-2 with TRBJ2-7; D uncertain. The CDR3 covers 13 residues. Germline V gives CDR1 SGHTA, CDR2 FQGNSA. V gave up 5 bases and J gave up 7 bases, with 15 bases separating them. CDR3 protein: CASSTPLKTEQYF. For the CDR3, the DNA is TGTGCCAGCAGCACCCCCCTCAAGACGGAGCAGTACTTC.

The V and J genes are TRBV7-2 and TRBJ2-7; D is perhaps TRBD1 or TRBD2 (6 bases each). The CDR3 runs to 13 residues. The V end was cut by 11 bases, the J end by 0 bases, with 14 bases between. Germline values: CDR1 SGHTA, CDR2 FQGNSA. The CDR3 sequence: CAARGPSSYEQYF. In DNA, the CDR3 is TGTGCCGCCCGGGGGCCGAGCTCCTACGAGCAGTACTTC.

The chain couples TRBV5-1 to TRBJ2-7; D gene unclear. This CDR3 has 14 amino acids. Between the trimmed V and J ends, which lost 1 base and 6 bases, there was a span of 14 bases. Germline CDR1 and CDR2: SGHRS and YFSETQ. CDR3 loop: CASSLTTLSGEQYF. In DNA form, the CDR3 reads TGCGCCAGCAGCTTGACTACCCTTTCGGGCGAGCAGTACTTC. The whole variable domain, remainder taken from reference TRBV5-1 and TRBJ2-7, is KAGVTQTPRYLIKTRGQQVTLSCSPISGHRSVSWYQQTPGQGLQFLFEYFSETQRNKGNFPGRFSGRQFSNSRSEMNVSTLELGDSALYLCASSLTTLSGEQYFGPGTRLTVT.

The chain carries TRBV5-8 and TRBJ2-3; D call uncertain. V lost 4 bases and J lost 4, with 13 bases in between. CDR1 and CDR2 from the germline V gene are SGHTS and YDEGEE. This CDR3 has 14 residues. The CDR3 loop is CASSRLSGSDTQYF. The CDR3 nucleotides are TGTGCCAGCAGCCGGCTATCGGGCTCAGATACGCAGTATTTT.

The chain is built from TRBV18 and TRBJ2-7; D is possibly TRBD2 (6 bases). Trimming took off 8 bases at V and 3 bases at J, with 14 bases between the two ends. The CDR3 covers 13 residues. Germline V lookup: CDR1 KGHSH, CDR2 LQKENI. This CDR3 is CASTGGSFYEQYF. CDR3 in DNA: TGTGCCAGCACTGGGGGGAGTTTCTACGAGCAGTACTTC.

This chain links TRBV18 with TRBJ2-3; 7 bases map to TRBD1. Germline lookup yields CDR1 KGHSH and CDR2 LQKENI. V trimming: 2 bases; J trimming: 5 bases; junction bases outside the gene matches: 4. The CDR3 loop spans 14 amino acids. CDR3 sequence (DNA): TGTGCCAGCTCACCAAGACAGGGAATAGATACGCAGTATTTT. Protein: CASSPRQGIDTQYF.